The 7 T cell receptor beta chains listed next were all sequenced from one sample in a study of shared clonotypes between healthy human individuals. The protocol was immunoSEQ multiplex PCR, while the TCRdb copy is restricted to in-frame clones and leaves out a portion. Of a few hundred thousand clones listed, 87% were seen once; the top ten hold under 20%. Sequences were obtained from memory CD8+ T cells sorted from blood. As to subset: CD45RO+ cells pooled with CCR7-negative TemRA cells. The source is a man aged 18 to 29 in good health.

V is TRBV5-8 and J is TRBJ1-5; D unresolved. This CDR3 region has 12 residues. Trimming stripped 3 bases from V and 7 bases from J, with 8 bases between. The germline CDR1 and CDR2 sequences are SGHTS and YDEGEE. CDR3 nucleotide sequence: TGTGCCAGCAGCTCTGAATTCCAGCCCCAGCATTTT. Translating it yields CASSSEFQPQHF.

The rearrangement uses TRBV2 and TRBJ2-1; a weak D match, TRBD2 (5 bases). The germline V gene has CDR1 SNHLY and CDR2 FYNNEI. This CDR3 is built from 15 residues. V lost 2 bases and J 7 bases, leaving 15 bases between the germline ends. The CDR3: CASSERREGRNEQFF. The CDR3 DNA reads TGTGCCAGCAGTGAACGGCGAGAGGGCCGGAATGAGCAGTTCTTC.

The chain carries TRBV5-1 and TRBJ2-7; D is perhaps TRBD2 (5 bases). Germline-derived CDR1 and CDR2 are SGHRS and YFSETQ. Deletions cut 0 bases from V and 2 bases from J, with 12 bases between. The CDR3 totals 15 residues. CDR3 nucleotides: TGCGCCAGCAGCTTGGGAGATTCCGGGGCCTACGAGCAGTACTTC. Residues: CASSLGDSGAYEQYF.

This rearrangement joins TRBV29-1 to TRBJ2-2, with a weak D call TRBD1 (5 bases). Germline lookup yields CDR1 SQVTM and CDR2 ANQGSEA. This CDR3 spans 14 amino acids. V was pared by 3 bases and J by 2 bases, with 10 bases between. CDR3 residues: CSVDVGLNTGELFF. DNA of the CDR3: TGCAGCGTTGATGTGGGGCTTAACACCGGGGAGCTGTTTTTT.

The J gene is TRBJ1-2, the V gene TRBV4-1; D perhaps matches TRBD1 (5 bases). The ends were cut back, 0 bases at V and 1 base at J, with 15 bases in the middle. The CDR3 has 17 residues. Germline V CDR1 and CDR2: MGHRA, YSYEKL. The CDR3 DNA reads TGCGCCAGCAGCCAAGATGCGACAGCCGCTTATAACTATGGCTACACCTTC. This codes for CASSQDATAAYNYGYTF.

This clone came up once. The chain employs TRBV7-2 and TRBJ2-7; 9 bases align to TRBD2. Per the germline V gene, CDR1 is SGHTA and CDR2 is FQGNSA. This CDR3 has 16 residues. Losses at the gene ends were 1 base for V and 6 bases for J; bases not matched to a gene: 10. CDR3 DNA sequence: TGTGCCAGCAGCTTAGGCGGGGAGCTAGCGGGAACCGAGCAGTACTTC. Residues: CASSLGGELAGTEQYF.

The rearrangement joins TRBV5-5 to TRBJ2-7; the match to TRBD2 covers 7 bases. There are 14 residues in the CDR3. Per the germline V gene, CDR1 is SGHKS and CDR2 is YYEKEE (reference sequence). The V and J ends lost 0 bases and 3 bases, in that order; junction bases with no gene match: 3. CDR3 bases: TGTGCCAGCAGCTTGGTACTAGCGCACTACGAGCAGTACTTC. This sequence encodes CASSLVLAHYEQYF.